This paragraph covers one T cell receptor (beta chain) sequence. Its antigen is currently unknown. This sample was taken from a study of OX40 agonist ivuxolimab in advanced cancers. As for the study in general: Partial responses occurred in Three dose-escalation patients, one with hepatocellular carcinoma and two with cutaneous melanoma.

Study-wide points: Some nonresponders additionally presented with little normalized T-cell clonal expansion.

Trimming cost V 5 bases and J 4 bases, with 9 bases left between them. CDR1 is SGHAT, CDR2 FQNNGV, per germline. CDR3 size: 13 residues. The protocol was immunoSEQ multiplex PCR, while the TCRdb copy is restricted to in-frame clones and leaves out a portion. The profile shows some 100,000 clones, approximately 81% of them singletons. The TCR was taken from an adult with an advanced solid tumor such as melanoma, head and neck, liver or kidney cancer. The sequencing here drew on CD4+ or CD8+ T cells sorted from blood, taken in a trial of the OX40 agonist ivuxolimab. The chain recombines TRBV11-2 with TRBJ1-5; D is possibly TRBD1 (5 bases). Written as DNA, the CDR3 is TGTGCCAGCAGCCCAGCAGGGAATCAGCCCCAGCATTTT. This gives the protein CASSPAGNQPQHF.